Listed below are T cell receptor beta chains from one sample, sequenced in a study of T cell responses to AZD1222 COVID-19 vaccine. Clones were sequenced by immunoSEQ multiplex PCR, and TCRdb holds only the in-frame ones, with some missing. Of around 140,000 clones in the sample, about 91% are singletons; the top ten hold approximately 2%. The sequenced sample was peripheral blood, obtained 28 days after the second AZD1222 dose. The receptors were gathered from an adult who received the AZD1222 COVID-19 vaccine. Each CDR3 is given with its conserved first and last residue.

CASSYLRRIYYGYTF,TRBJ1-2,TRBV6-2/TRBV6-3
CASSTYRQGMNTEAFF,TRBJ1-1,TRBV19
CASSGGSSYEQYF,TRBJ2-7,TRBV2
CASSLTGDNIQYF,TRBJ2-4,TRBV11-3
CASSIDGSYEQYF,TRBJ2-7,TRBV19
CASNFDKTDLPLYNEQFF,TRBJ2-1,TRBV7-9
CASETGINYGYTF,TRBJ1-2,TRBV2
CASSPVGVNTEAFF,TRBJ1-1,TRBV13
CASRPPGLAGGYNEQFF,TRBJ2-1,TRBV5-4
CATGTARDTIYF,TRBJ1-3,TRBV12-3/TRBV12-4
CASSPPTGTGELFF,TRBJ2-2,TRBV6-5
CASSRDTAREQYF,TRBJ2-7,TRBV18
CSASKNWNTEAFF,TRBJ1-1,TRBV20-1
CASSPRAETQYF,TRBJ2-5,TRBV11-3
CAISESIGRYGYTF,TRBJ1-2,TRBV10-3
CASSYSAETHSPLHF,TRBJ1-6,TRBV6-5
CASSEIGTSRLPLYGYTF,TRBJ1-2,TRBV6-1
CASSLRGDYGYTF,TRBJ1-2,TRBV7-9
CARRGGPTDTQYF,TRBJ2-3,TRBV14
CASSRTGLTGELFF,TRBJ2-2,TRBV14
CASSESGTNYGYTF,TRBJ1-2,TRBV25-1
CAIRDRGRTDTQYF,TRBJ2-3,TRBV10-3
CASSPWGEYGYTF,TRBJ1-2,TRBV5-1
CASSVARSYNEQFF,TRBJ2-1,TRBV9
CASSYTRLDTGELFF,TRBJ2-2,TRBV6-6
CASSPPGAKAGTEAFF,TRBJ1-1,TRBV18
CASRDMTANYGYTF,TRBJ1-2,TRBV6-5
CASREDTGSPLHF,TRBJ1-6,TRBV2
CASSEGQGGGYTF,TRBJ1-2,TRBV10-2
CSVEWTSGGYNEQFF,TRBJ2-1,TRBV29-1
CASRDRSSQKLFF,TRBJ1-4,TRBV5-1
CASSIVVNQPQHF,TRBJ1-5,TRBV19
CASSLAAVANAF,TRBJ1-2,TRBV7-2
CASSLGSGDMNTEAFF,TRBJ1-1,TRBV6-5
CASSLLPGNTEAFF,TRBJ1-1,TRBV7-9
CSANREETQYF,TRBJ2-5,TRBV20-1
CASSYTTGNEQFF,TRBJ2-1,TRBV6-2/TRBV6-3
CTSSGRGKGATRYGYTF,TRBJ1-2,TRBV1
CATSDPRQNSYNEQFF,TRBJ2-1,TRBV24-1
CATKQSGSPLHF,TRBJ1-6,TRBV19
CASGLETVLRNRNTEAFF,TRBJ1-1,TRBV12-5
CAISPDLGVQYF,TRBJ2-5,TRBV10-3
CASSQAPGPSYEQYF,TRBJ2-7,TRBV3-1/TRBV3-2